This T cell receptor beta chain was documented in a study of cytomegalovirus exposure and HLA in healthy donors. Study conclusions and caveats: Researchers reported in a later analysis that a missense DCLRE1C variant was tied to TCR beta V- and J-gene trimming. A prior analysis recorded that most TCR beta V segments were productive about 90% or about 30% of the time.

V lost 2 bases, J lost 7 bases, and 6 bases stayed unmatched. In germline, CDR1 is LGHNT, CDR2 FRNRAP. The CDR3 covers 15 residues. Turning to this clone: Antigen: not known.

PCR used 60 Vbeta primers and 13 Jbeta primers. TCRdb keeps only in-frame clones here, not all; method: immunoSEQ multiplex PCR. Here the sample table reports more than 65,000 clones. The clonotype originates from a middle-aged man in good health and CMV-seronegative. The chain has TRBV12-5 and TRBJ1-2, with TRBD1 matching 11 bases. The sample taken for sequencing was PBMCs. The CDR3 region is CASGLSGQGAFGYTF. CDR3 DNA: TGTGCTAGTGGTTTGTCTGGACAGGGGGCATTTGGCTACACCTTC. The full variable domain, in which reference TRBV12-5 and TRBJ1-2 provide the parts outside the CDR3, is DARVTQTPRHKVTEMGQEVTMRCQPILGHNTVFWYRQTMMQGLELLAYFRNRAPLDDSGMPKDRFSAEMPDATLATLKIQPSEPRDSAVYFCASGLSGQGAFGYTFGSGTRLTVV.